A single sample is the source of the 7 T cell receptor beta chains below, sequenced in a study of T cell repertoires in cytomegalovirus infection. These receptors' targets are unknown. Each CDR3 protein is one row after TCRdb ran MiXCR on the reads. The table includes hundreds of thousands of distinct CDR3 sequences, around 32% detected once. The source material was cultured PBMCs, sampled from culture after CMV antigen stimulation. These receptors were collected from a human donor in good health (CMV status not recorded). Some clones in this sample may be carry-over from other donors' samples.

This clonotype was seen a handful of times. The chain recombines TRBV2 with TRBJ2-7, with D perhaps assigned TRBD1 or TRBD2 (5 bases each). CDR3 length equals 14 residues. CDR1 and CDR2 (germline): SNHLY, FYNNEI. Trimming pared 3 bases from V and 2 bases from J, leaving 11 bases between. In nucleotides, the CDR3 is TGTGCCAGCAGTGAGGGACGGACAACCTACGAGCAGTACTTC. Residues: CASSEGRTTYEQYF.

As regards this clonotype: With a much larger clone just one base away, this may be a read error. V is TRBV7-2 and J is TRBJ1-6, with TRBD1 matching 7 bases. Germline V gene sequence: CDR1 SGHTA, CDR2 FQGNSA. The CDR3 has 16 amino acids. The CDR3 loop reads CASSLTGTNTNSPLQF. CDR3 in DNA: TGTGCCAGCAGCCTGACAGGGACAAATACTAATTCACCCCTCCAATTT. The variable domain in full, completed from reference TRBV7-2 and TRBJ1-6, reads GAGVSQSPSNKVTEKGKDVELRCDPISGHTALYWYRQSLGQGLEFLIYFQGNSAPDKSGLPSDRFSAERTGGSVSTLTIQRTQQEDSAVYLCASSLTGTNTNSPLQFGNGTRLTVT.

This clonotype has just a few counts. V and J are TRBV6-1 and TRBJ1-5, with 11 bases fitting TRBD1. With 6 bases clipped from V and 8 bases from J, the junction kept 3 bases outside the gene matches. The CDR3 length is 13 residues. The germline gives CDR1 MNHNS, CDR2 SASEGT. The CDR3, as DNA: TGTGCCAGCAGACGGACAGGGGGCGAGCCCCAGCATTTT. Its translation: CASRRTGGEPQHF.

V is TRBV7-9 and J is TRBJ1-4, with 11 bases aligning to TRBD1. This CDR3 is 15 amino acids long. Germline CDR1 reads SEHNR; CDR2 reads FQNEAQ (reference sequence). Trimming removed 5 bases from V and 7 bases from J; junction bases left unmatched: 6. The CDR3 protein is CASSRIGTGGEKLFF. The CDR3 nucleotides read TGTGCCAGCAGCCGAATCGGGACAGGGGGTGAAAAACTGTTTTTT.

The chain recombines TRBV5-1 with TRBJ2-3; 9 bases fit TRBD2. The CDR3 sequence is 16 residues long. Unmatched junction bases numbered 6, after V lost 0 bases and J lost 4 bases. CDR1 is SGHRS and CDR2 is YFSETQ in the germline V gene. The CDR3 is CASSLAVAGAADTQYF. The CDR3 DNA sequence: TGCGCCAGCAGCTTGGCCGTAGCGGGAGCGGCAGATACGCAGTATTTT. Based on the CDR3 plus reference TRBV5-1 and TRBJ2-3, the full variable domain is KAGVTQTPRYLIKTRGQQVTLSCSPISGHRSVSWYQQTPGQGLQFLFEYFSETQRNKGNFPGRFSGRQFSNSRSEMNVSTLELGDSALYLCASSLAVAGAADTQYFGPGTRLTVL.

The chain is built from TRBV7-8 and TRBJ1-4, with D possibly being TRBD1 (5 bases). The V and J ends lost 2 bases and 2 bases respectively, with 9 bases between them. Germline V gene lookup returns CDR1 SGHVS and CDR2 FQNEAQ. This CDR3 has 15 residues. The CDR3 DNA sequence: TGTGCCAGCAGCTTAAGTGGGGGGACTAATGAAAAACTGTTTTTT. Protein sequence: CASSLSGGTNEKLFF.

The J gene is TRBJ2-7, the V gene TRBV7-4, with D unresolved. The ends were cut back, 1 base at V and 4 bases at J, with 23 bases in the middle. This CDR3 region has 18 residues. CDR1 is SGHVT and CDR2 is SQSDAQ in the germline V gene. The CDR3: CASSLVILVPLGFYEQYF. The CDR3 DNA reads as TGTGCCAGCAGCTTAGTTATTTTGGTCCCGCTGGGGTTTTACGAGCAGTACTTC. Together with reference TRBV7-4 and TRBJ2-7, the CDR3 gives the full variable domain: GAGVSQSPRYKVAKRGRDVALRCDSISGHVTLYWYRQTLGQGSEVLTYSQSDAQRDKSGRPSGRFSAERPERSVSTLKIQRTEQGDSAVYLCASSLVILVPLGFYEQYFGPGTRLTVT.